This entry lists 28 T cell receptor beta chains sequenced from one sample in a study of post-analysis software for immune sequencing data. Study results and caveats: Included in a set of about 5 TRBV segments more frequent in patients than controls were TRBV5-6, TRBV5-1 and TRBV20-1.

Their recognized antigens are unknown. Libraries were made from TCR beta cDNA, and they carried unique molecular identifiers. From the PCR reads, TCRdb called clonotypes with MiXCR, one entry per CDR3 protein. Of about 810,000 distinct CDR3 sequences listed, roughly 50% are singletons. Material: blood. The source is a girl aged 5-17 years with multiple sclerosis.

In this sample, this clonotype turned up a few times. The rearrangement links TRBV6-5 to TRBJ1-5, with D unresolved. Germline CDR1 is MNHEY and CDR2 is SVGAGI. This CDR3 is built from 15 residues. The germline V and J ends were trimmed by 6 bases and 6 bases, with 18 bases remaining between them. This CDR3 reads CASSPTPSSGQPQHF. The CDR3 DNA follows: TGTGCCAGCAGCCCAACCCCCAGCTCTGGTCAGCCCCAGCATTTT.

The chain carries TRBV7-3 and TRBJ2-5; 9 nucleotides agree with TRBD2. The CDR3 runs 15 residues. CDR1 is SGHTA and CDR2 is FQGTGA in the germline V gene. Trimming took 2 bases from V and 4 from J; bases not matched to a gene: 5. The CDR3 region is CASSLGTSHGETQYF. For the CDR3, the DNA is TGTGCCAGCAGCTTAGGGACTAGCCACGGAGAGACCCAGTACTTC.

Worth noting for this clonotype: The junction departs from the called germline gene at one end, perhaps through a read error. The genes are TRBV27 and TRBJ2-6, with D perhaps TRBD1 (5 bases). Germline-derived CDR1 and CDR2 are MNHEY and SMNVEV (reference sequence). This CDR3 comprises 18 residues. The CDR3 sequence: CASSLKSGPLSGADVLTF. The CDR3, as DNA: TGTGCCAGCAGTTTAAAGTCAGGGCCTCTCTCTGGGGCCGACGTCCTGACTTTC.

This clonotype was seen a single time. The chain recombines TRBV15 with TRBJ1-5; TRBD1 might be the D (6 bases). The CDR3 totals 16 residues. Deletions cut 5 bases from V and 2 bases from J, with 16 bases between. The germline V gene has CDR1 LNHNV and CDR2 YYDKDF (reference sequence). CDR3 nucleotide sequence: TGTGCCACCAGCTCCCTCGGGGCAGGGGGCAATCAGCCCCAGCATTTT. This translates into CATSSLGAGGNQPQHF.

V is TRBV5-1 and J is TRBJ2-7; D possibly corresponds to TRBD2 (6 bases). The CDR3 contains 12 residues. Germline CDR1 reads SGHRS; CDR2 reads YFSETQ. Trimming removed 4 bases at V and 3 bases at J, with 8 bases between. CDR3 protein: CASSVADYEQYF. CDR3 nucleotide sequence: TGCGCCAGCAGCGTAGCGGACTACGAGCAGTACTTC. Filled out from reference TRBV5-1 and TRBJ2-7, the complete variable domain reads KAGVTQTPRYLIKTRGQQVTLSCSPISGHRSVSWYQQTPGQGLQFLFEYFSETQRNKGNFPGRFSGRQFSNSRSEMNVSTLELGDSALYLCASSVADYEQYFGPGTRLTVT.

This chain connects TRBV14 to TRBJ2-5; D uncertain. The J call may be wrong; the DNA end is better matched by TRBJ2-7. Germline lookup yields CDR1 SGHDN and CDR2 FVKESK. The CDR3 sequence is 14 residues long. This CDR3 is CASSQGMWLTEQYF. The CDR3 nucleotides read TGTGCCAGCAGCCAAGGAATGTGGCTAACCGAGCAGTACTTC.

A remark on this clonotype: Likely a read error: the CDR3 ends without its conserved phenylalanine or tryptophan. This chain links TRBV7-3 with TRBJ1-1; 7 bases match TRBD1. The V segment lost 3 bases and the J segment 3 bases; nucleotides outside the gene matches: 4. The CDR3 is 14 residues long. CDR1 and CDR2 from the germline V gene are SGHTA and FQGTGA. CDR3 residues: CASSLTGRDTEAFC. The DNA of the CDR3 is TGTGCCAGCAGCTTGACAGGGAGGGACACTGAAGCTTTCTGT.

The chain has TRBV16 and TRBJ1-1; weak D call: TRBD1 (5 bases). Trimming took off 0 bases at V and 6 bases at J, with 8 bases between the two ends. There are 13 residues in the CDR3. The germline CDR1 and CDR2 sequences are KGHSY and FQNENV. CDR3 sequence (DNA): TGTGCCAGCAGCCAATCGGGGCGGGCTGAAGCTTTCTTT. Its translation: CASSQSGRAEAFF.

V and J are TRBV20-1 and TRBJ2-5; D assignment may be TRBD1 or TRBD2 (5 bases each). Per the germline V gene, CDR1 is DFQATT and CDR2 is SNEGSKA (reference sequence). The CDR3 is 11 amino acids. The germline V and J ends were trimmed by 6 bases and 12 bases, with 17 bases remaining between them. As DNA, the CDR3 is TGCAGTGCGGACGGGGCCGCCAATGAGTACTTC. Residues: CSADGAANEYF.

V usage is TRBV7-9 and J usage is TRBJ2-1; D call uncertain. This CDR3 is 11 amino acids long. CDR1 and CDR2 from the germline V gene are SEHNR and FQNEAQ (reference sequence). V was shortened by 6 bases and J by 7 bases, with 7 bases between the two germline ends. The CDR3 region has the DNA TGTGCCAGCAGTTCAATGAATGAGCAGTTCTTC. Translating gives CASSSMNEQFF.

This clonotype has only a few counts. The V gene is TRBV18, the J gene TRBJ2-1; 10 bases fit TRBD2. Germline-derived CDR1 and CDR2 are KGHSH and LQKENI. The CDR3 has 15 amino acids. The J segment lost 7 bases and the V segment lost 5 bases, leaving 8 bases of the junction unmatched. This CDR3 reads CASSVQAGGPNEQFF. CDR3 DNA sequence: TGTGCCAGCTCAGTCCAAGCGGGGGGGCCGAATGAGCAGTTCTTC.

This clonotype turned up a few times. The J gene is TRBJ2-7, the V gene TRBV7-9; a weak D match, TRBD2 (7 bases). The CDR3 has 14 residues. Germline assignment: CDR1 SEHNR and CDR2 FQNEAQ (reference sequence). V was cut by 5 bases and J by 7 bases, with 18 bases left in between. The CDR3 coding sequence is TGTGCCAGCAGCCTTGGGGGGGCAGAAACGGAGCAGTACTTC. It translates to CASSLGGAETEQYF.

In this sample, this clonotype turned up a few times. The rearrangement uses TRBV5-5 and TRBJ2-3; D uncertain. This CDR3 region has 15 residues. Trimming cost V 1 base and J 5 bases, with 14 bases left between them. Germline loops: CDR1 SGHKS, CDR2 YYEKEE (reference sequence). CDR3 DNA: TGTGCCAGCAGCTTGATGAGACGAAAGGGAGATACGCAGTATTTT. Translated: CASSLMRRKGDTQYF.

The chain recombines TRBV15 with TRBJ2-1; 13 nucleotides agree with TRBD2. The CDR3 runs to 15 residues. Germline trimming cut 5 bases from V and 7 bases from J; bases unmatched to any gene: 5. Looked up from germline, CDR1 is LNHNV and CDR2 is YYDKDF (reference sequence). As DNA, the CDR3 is TGTGCCACCAGCCGGACTAGCGGGAGTTGGAATGAGCAGTTCTTC. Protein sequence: CATSRTSGSWNEQFF.

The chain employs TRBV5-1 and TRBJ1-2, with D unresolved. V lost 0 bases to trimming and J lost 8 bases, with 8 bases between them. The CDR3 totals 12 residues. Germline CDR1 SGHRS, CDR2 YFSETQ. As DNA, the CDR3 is TGCGCCAGCAGCTTGGGTGAGGTGGGCTACACCTTC. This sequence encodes CASSLGEVGYTF.

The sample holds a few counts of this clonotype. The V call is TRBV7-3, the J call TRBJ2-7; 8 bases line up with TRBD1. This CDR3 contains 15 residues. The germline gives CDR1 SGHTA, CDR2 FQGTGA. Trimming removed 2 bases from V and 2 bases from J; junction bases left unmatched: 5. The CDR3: CASSLAPGQAYEQYF. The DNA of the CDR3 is TGTGCCAGCAGCTTAGCCCCGGGACAGGCCTACGAGCAGTACTTC.

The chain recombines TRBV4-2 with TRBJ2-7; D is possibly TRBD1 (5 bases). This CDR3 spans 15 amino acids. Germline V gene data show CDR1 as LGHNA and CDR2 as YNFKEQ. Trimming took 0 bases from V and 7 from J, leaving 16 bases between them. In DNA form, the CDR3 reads TGTGCCAGCAGCCAAGATTACAAAACGGCAGGGGAGCAGTACTTC. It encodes CASSQDYKTAGEQYF.

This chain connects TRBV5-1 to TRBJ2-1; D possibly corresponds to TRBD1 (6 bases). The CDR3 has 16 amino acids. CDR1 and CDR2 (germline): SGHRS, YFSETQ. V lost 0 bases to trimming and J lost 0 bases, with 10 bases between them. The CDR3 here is CASSLEGDNSYNEQFF. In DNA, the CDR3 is TGCGCCAGCAGCTTGGAAGGGGACAACTCCTACAATGAGCAGTTCTTC.

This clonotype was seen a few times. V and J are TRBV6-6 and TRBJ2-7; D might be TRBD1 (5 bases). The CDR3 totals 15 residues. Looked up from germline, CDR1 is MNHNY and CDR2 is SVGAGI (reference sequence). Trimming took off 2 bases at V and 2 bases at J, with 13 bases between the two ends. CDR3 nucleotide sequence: TGTGCCAGCAGTTACCAGGGTGGCCTGACCTACGAGCAGTACTTC. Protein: CASSYQGGLTYEQYF.

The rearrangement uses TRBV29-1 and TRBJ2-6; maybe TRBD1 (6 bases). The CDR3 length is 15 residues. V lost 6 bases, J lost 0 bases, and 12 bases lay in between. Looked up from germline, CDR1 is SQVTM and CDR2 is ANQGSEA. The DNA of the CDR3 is TGCAGCGTCGGGACATCTCGCTCTGGGGCCAACGTCCTGACTTTC. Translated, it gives CSVGTSRSGANVLTF.

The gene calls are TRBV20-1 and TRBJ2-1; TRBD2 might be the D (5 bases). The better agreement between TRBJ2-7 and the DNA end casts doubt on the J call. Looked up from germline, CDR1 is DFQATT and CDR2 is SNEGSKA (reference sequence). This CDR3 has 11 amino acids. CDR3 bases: TGCAGTGGAGGGTCCCACCACGAGCAGTACTTC. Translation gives CSGGSHHEQYF.

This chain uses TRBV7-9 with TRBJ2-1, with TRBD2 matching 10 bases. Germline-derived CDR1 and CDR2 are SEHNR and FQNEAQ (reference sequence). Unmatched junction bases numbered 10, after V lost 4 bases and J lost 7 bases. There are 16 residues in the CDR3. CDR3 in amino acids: CASSSNWLAGENEQFF. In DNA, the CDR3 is TGTGCCAGCAGCTCCAATTGGCTAGCGGGGGAGAATGAGCAGTTCTTC.

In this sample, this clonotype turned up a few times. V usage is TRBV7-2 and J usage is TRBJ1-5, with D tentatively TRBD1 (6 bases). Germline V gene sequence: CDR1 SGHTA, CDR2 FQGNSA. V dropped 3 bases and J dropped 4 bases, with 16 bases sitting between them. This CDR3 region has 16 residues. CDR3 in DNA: TGTGCCAGCAGCTTCAGGGGTCCCTTGAGGAATCAGCCCCAGCATTTT. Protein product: CASSFRGPLRNQPQHF.

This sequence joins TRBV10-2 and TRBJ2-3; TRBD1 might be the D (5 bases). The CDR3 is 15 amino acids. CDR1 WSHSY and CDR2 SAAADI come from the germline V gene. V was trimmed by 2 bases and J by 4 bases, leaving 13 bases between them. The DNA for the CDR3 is TGCGCCAGCAGTGAGCCCCAGGGTATAGCAGATACGCAGTATTTT. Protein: CASSEPQGIADTQYF.

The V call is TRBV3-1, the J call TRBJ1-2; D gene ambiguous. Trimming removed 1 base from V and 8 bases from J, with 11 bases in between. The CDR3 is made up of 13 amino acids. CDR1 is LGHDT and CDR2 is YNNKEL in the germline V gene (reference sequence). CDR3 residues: CASSQVSPGGYTF. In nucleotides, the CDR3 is TGTGCCAGCAGCCAAGTAAGCCCGGGGGGCTACACCTTC.

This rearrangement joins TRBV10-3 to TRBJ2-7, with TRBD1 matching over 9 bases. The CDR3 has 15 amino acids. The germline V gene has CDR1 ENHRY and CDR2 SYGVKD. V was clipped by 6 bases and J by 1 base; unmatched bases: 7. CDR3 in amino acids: CAISPGQGSSYEQYF. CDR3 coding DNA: TGTGCCATCAGCCCGGGACAGGGTTCGTCCTACGAGCAGTACTTC.

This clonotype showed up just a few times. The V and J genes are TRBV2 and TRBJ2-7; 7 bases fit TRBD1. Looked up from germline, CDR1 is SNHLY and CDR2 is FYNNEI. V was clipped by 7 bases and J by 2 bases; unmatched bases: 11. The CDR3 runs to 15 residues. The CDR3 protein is CASKNVQGVTYEQYF. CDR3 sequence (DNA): TGTGCCAGCAAGAACGTTCAGGGGGTAACCTACGAGCAGTACTTC.

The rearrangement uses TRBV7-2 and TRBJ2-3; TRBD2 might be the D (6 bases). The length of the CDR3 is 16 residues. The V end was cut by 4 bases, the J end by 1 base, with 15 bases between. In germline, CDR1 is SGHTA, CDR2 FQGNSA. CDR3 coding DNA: TGTGCCAGCAGCTCCTGGGGCCTAGCGCGCACAGATACGCAGTATTTT. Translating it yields CASSSWGLARTDTQYF.